This is a list of T cell receptor beta chains from one sample in a study of Graves' ophthalmopathy and Graves' hyperthyroidism. TCRdb reprocessed the multiplex PCR reads via MiXCR and lists one record per CDR3 protein. The top ten hold about 4% of the sample, which has roughly 600,000 distinct CDR3 sequences, about 35% seen once. Sequencing was done on a sample of peripheral blood or thyroid tissue (not recorded which). Receptors originate from an adult man with Graves' hyperthyroidism. Each CDR3 is given with its conserved first and last residue.

v_call: TRBV19; cdr3_aa: CASRPRGSNSYEQYF
v_call: TRBV5-1; cdr3_aa: CASSLAQGQETQYF
v_call: TRBV20-1; cdr3_aa: CSARTTSGHSAGELFF
v_call: TRBV20-1; cdr3_aa: CSAPSPGQPNSPLHF
v_call: TRBV15; cdr3_aa: CATSRDQGSSNEQYF
v_call: TRBV5-1; cdr3_aa: CASSLDRVPEAFF
v_call: TRBV19; cdr3_aa: CASRVDRGDLYTEAFF
v_call: TRBV6-5; cdr3_aa: CASSQTSGNTIYF
v_call: TRBV7-2; cdr3_aa: CASSAGGVNDEKLFF
v_call: TRBV10-3; cdr3_aa: CAISESLIFRNYGYTF
v_call: TRBV9; cdr3_aa: CASSVDPSGELFF
v_call: TRBV6-5; cdr3_aa: CASSPQGYAETQYF
v_call: TRBV30; cdr3_aa: CAWSAGGATNEKLFF
v_call: TRBV30; cdr3_aa: CAWSSWGETQYF
v_call: TRBV5-1; cdr3_aa: CASSLGSTSGTYEQYF
v_call: TRBV24-1; cdr3_aa: CATQDRGNTGELFF
v_call: TRBV30; cdr3_aa: CAWSGDRSSGNTIYF
v_call: TRBV7-2; cdr3_aa: CASSEPPNTGELFF
v_call: TRBV7-3; cdr3_aa: CASSIATGGGEQYF
v_call: TRBV9; cdr3_aa: CASSVDRGVKPAEAFF
v_call: TRBV19; cdr3_aa: CASRQGTGELFF
v_call: TRBV5-1; cdr3_aa: CASSPQDGAYEQYF
v_call: TRBV5-1; cdr3_aa: CASHPSGGANTGELFF
v_call: TRBV19; cdr3_aa: CASSTQGLQNTEAFF
v_call: TRBV7-2; cdr3_aa: CASSLVRGQGGHEHF
v_call: TRBV29-1; cdr3_aa: CSVEVNTEAFF